The clone carrying this T cell receptor beta chain has a count of ten or more. The antigen is undetermined. This specimen comes from a study of Graves' ophthalmopathy and Graves' hyperthyroidism. Overall study context: Peripheral blood collection took place at initial diagnosis, before any treatment. Whole-study results and caveats: Using 13 signatures, a model distinguished ophthalmopathy from stable hyperthyroidism, reaching more than 85% sensitivity and roughly 80% specificity.

Researchers took RNA transcripts and amplified TCR beta CDR3 regions from them. Investigators did first-round RT-PCR with HTBI primers, then second-round multiplex PCR. TCRdb reprocessed the multiplex PCR reads with MiXCR, giving one entry per CDR3 protein. There are over 200,000 distinct CDR3 sequences in the sample; just under 30% occur only once, and 8.5% to 9.5% lies in the top ten. Sequencing input: peripheral blood. The source of this sequence is a man aged 45-60 years with Graves' ophthalmopathy.

The CDR3 here is CASNGGGTNLGNQPQHF. CDR3 DNA: TGTGCCAGCAATGGGGGGGGGACCAATCTAGGCAATCAGCCCCAGCATTTT. This chain joins TRBV6-1 and TRBJ1-5; tentative D call: TRBD1 (5 bases). CDR3 length: 17 amino acids. Germline lookup yields CDR1 MNHNS and CDR2 SASEGT. V lost 7 bases to trimming and J lost 2 bases, with 21 bases between them.